This TCR beta chain was found in a study of OX40 agonist ivuxolimab in advanced cancers. The length of the CDR3 is 16 residues. V shed 5 bases, J shed 4 bases, and the junction held 8 bases outside the gene matches. In germline, CDR1 is MNHEY, CDR2 SMNVEV (reference sequence). Libraries were prepared by immunoSEQ multiplex PCR; TCRdb keeps only in-frame clonotypes and omits some of them. Of around 70,000 clones listed, about 85% are singletons. This clone has a single count. Specimen: CD4+ or CD8+ T cells sorted from blood, collected in a trial of the OX40 agonist ivuxolimab. The chain recombines TRBV27 with TRBJ2-1; 10 nucleotides agree with TRBD1. The receptor was derived from an adult with an advanced solid tumor such as melanoma, head and neck, liver or kidney cancer. DNA for the CDR3: TGTGCCAGCAGTGGGCGACAGGGGGCGAGATACAATGAGCAGTTCTTC. This gives the protein CASSGRQGARYNEQFF.